This T cell receptor beta chain is from a study of cytotoxic CD8 clonotypes in ibrutinib-treated CLL (dated by TCRdb to the early 2020s). Background for the entire study: The cohort included some 14 treatment-naive and roughly 10 relapsed/refractory patients; 17 to 18 were IGHV unmutated. On average, each sample had about 250,000 productive templates and around 100,000 productive rearrangements. Cryopreserved peripheral blood mononuclear cells were obtained prior to treatment, at the time of response, and at either disease progression or sustained remission. Longitudinal samples were obtainable from about 30% of the roughly 90 participants in the trial. Partial responses were observed in roughly 25 patients and complete responses in 2; after a median follow-up of around 68 months, remission was maintained in 14 patients and progression was observed in approximately 12. Samples at response were collected after a median of about 12 months of treatment, with a range of about 6 to 40 months.

The CDR1 and CDR2 encoded by the germline V gene (reference sequence) are LNHDA and SQIVND. Its CDR3 holds 13 amino acids, cysteine through phenylalanine. The only DNA kept is the CDR3, 39 bases in frame from the first base. V and J lose 1 base and 6 bases, and a span of 8 bases separates them. Regarding this clone: This clone's antigen is unknown. No quality values exist for individual bases; no much larger clone is one base distant.

General study outcomes and caveats: Baseline clonality exceeded that of age-matched healthy donors and correlated strongly with circulating CD8+ T-cell counts. Clonality increased at ibrutinib response, stayed stable in sustained remission, and fell back toward baseline at progression. Sampling times were not matched between patients in sustained remission and patients whose disease was progressing, and lymph node repertoires were not examined. Public clonotypes were rare and either contracted or stayed stable during treatment, and the rise in clonality at ibrutinib response reflected the expansion of private clonotypes.

On a MiSeq, deep resolution sequencing aimed for a depth between 1 in 1 million and 1 in 200,000 T cells, with each clonotype covered approximately 9.2x on average. The immunoSEQ hsTCRB Kit was used to generate TCR beta libraries. Concerning the study's data processing: ImmunoSEQ Data Assistant and ImmunoSEQ Analyzer were used for data analysis, and V, D and J genes were assigned according to IMGT definitions. Clonality, which ranges from 0 to 1, was calculated by subtracting the normalized Shannon entropy of productive rearrangement frequencies from one. Only overrepresented clonotypes making up at least 0.05% of each patient's repertoire were included in the public clonotype analysis. About twelve age-matched healthy donor repertoires from immuneACCESS were used as controls for clonality. TCRdb limited this immuneACCESS table to in-frame rearrangements with V and J called. A share of clones is missing; checked studies link under half to unresolved V genes, and the rest is unexplained. V and J calls and clone size are as listed in that table; D and trimming were resolved from the DNA. In this sample the table shows approximately 330,000 clones, about 80% of which occur a single time. Of the sample, 6.7% is held by the ten largest clones.

For TCR beta library preparation, roughly 1.8 micrograms of genomic DNA was extracted from cryopreserved PBMCs. High-throughput TCR beta sequencing was performed on longitudinal blood samples from CLL patients receiving ibrutinib monotherapy. The patients were enrolled in a single-center, open-label phase 2 trial of ibrutinib monotherapy. This sequence was found in a human donor with chronic lymphocytic leukemia. This sample comprised PBMCs, obtained before ibrutinib treatment. Here the chain combines TRBV19 and TRBJ2-3; no confident D gene assignment can be made. The DNA is as follows: TGTGCCAGTAGTATAGGGGTGATGGATACGCAGTATTTT. It translates to CASSIGVMDTQYF.